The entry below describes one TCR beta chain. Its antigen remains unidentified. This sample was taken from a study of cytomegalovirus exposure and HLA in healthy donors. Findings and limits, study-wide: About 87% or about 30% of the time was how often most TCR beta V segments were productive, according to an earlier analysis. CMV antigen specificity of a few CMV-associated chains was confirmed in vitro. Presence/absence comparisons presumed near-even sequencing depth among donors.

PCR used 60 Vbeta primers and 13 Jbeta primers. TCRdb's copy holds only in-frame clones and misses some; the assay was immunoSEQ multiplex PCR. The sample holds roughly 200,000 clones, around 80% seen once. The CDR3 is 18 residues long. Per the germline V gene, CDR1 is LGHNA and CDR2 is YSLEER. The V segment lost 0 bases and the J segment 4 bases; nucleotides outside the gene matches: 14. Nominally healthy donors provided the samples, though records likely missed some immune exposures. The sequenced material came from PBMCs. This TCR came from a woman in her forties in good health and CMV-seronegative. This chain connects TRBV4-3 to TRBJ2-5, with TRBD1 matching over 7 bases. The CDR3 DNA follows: TGCGCCAGCAGCCAAGAATTAGGGGGCTATGGGAAAGGAGAGACCCAGTACTTC. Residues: CASSQELGGYGKGETQYF.